A single T cell receptor beta chain is shown here with its context. Its antigen remains unknown. The data were produced by immunoSEQ multiplex PCR, yet TCRdb's version contains in-frame clones alone and is incomplete. The sample includes fewer than 50,000 clones, 60% to 85% of them seen just once. The sample originates from a study of T cell responses to AZD1222 COVID-19 vaccine. Study in general: Second doses were pooled across both intervals (about 4 or about 12 weeks). Study-wide points: Increases in Spike-specific TCR breadth and depth were seen after two AZD1222 doses. Unmutated variant regions are reportedly the target of nearly half of TCRs that are spike-specific. The peak T cell response came first, and repertoires were sampled only after it.

V was pared by 6 bases and J by 7 bases, with 9 bases of the junction left unmatched. Germline V gene sequence: CDR1 MNHEY, CDR2 SVGEGT. The CDR3 is 14 amino acids. The source is an adult in good health. The chain joins TRBV6-2 or TRBV6-3 to TRBJ1-5; 7 nucleotides line up with TRBD1. This material consisted of peripheral blood, taken on day 0 of AZD1222 vaccination. CDR3 residues: CASSDVDRNQPQHF. The CDR3 nucleotides are TGTGCCAGCAGCGACGTGGACAGGAACCAGCCCCAGCATTTT.